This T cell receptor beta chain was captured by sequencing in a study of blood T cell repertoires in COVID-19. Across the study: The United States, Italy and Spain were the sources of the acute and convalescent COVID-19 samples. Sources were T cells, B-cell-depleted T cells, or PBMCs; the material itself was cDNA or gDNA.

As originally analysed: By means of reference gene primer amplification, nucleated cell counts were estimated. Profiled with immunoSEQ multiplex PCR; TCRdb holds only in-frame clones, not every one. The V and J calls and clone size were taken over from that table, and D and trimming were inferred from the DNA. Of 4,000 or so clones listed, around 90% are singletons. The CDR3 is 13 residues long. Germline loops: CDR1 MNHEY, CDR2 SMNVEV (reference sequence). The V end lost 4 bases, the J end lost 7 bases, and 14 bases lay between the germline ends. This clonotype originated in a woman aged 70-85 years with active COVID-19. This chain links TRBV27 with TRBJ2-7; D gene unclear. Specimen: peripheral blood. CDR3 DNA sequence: TGTGCCAGCAGTTACACGGTCGAGGCGGAGCAGTACTTC. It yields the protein CASSYTVEAEQYF.